The clone carrying this T cell receptor beta chain was recorded a few times. No antigen is known for it. From germline, CDR1 is SGHTA and CDR2 FQGTGA. The length of the CDR3 is 14 residues. Trimming took 2 bases from V and 6 from J, leaving 10 bases between them. PCR amplification relied on 60 Vbeta primers (plus 13 Jbeta primers). TCRdb keeps only in-frame clones here, not all; method: immunoSEQ multiplex PCR. The sample has about 130,000 clones; approximately 60% are singletons. The sample is drawn from a study of cytomegalovirus exposure and HLA in healthy donors. Findings and caveats of the study: A later analysis reportedly found that, within productive TCRs, an Asian-associated ancestry cluster had fewer N-insertions than the mean observed across the roughly 700 donors. Likely technical artifact: a cluster of highly shared sequence variants.

The genes are TRBV7-3 and TRBJ1-4; D is perhaps TRBD1 (5 bases). Sequenced sample: PBMCs. The sequence came from a human donor in good health. The CDR3 DNA sequence: TGTGCCAGCAGCTTAGCGGGGGGGGATGAAAAACTGTTTTTT. It codes for CASSLAGGDEKLFF.